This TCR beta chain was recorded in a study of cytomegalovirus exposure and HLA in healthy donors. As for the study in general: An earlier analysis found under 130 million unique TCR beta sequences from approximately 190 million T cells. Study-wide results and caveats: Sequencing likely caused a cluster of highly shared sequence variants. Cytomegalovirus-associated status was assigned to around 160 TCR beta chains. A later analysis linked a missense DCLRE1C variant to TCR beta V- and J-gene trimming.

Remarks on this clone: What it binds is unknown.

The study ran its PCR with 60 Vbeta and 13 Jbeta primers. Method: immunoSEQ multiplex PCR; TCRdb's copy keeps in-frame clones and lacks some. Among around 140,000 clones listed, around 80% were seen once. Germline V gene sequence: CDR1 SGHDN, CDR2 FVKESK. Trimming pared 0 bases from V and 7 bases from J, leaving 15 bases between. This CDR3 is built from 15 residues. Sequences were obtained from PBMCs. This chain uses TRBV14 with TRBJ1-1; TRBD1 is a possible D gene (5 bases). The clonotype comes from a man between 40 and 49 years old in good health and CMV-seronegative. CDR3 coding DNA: TGTGCCAGCAGCCAAGATCAGGGATATTTGGGTGAAGCTTTCTTT. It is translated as CASSQDQGYLGEAFF.